Listed here are 21 T cell receptor beta chains from one sample, sequenced in a study of OX40 agonist ivuxolimab in advanced cancers. The method was immunoSEQ multiplex PCR; TCRdb's version includes in-frame clones alone and lacks a portion of them. This table has around 58,000 clones, 84% appearing once. This specimen consisted of CD4+ or CD8+ T cells sorted from blood, obtained in a trial of the OX40 agonist ivuxolimab. The receptors were gathered from an adult with an advanced solid tumor such as melanoma, head and neck, liver or kidney cancer.

V gene TRBV4-1 combines with J gene TRBJ2-2; 11 bases match TRBD1. The CDR3 spans 19 residues. V was pared by 0 bases and J by 4 bases, with 10 bases of the junction left unmatched. The germline gives CDR1 MGHRA, CDR2 YSYEKL. CDR3 in DNA: TGCGCCAGCAGCCAAGAGGGAATAGGGACAGGGGGAATCACCGGGGAGCTGTTTTTT. Its translation: CASSQEGIGTGGITGELFF.

This clone has a handful of counts. This CDR3 reads CASSLFSGGDEQYF. Written as DNA, the CDR3 is TGTGCCAGCAGCTTATTCTCAGGGGGAGACGAGCAGTACTTC. The chain recombines TRBV7-9 with TRBJ2-7, with TRBD1 matching over 7 bases. V trimming: 2 bases; J trimming: 5 bases; junction bases outside the gene matches: 6. From germline, CDR1 is SEHNR and CDR2 FQNEAQ (reference sequence). The CDR3 length is 14 residues.

This chain uses TRBV5-1 with TRBJ2-3; D possibly corresponds to TRBD1 (6 bases). The CDR3 has 15 residues. The germline gives CDR1 SGHRS, CDR2 YFSETQ. V was cut by 4 bases and J by 0 bases, with 12 bases left in between. CDR3 residues: CASSQDRASTDTQYF. The CDR3 DNA reads as TGCGCCAGCAGCCAGGACAGAGCTAGCACAGATACGCAGTATTTT.

V usage is TRBV5-1 and J usage is TRBJ2-3, with 7 bases matching TRBD2. Germline loops: CDR1 SGHRS, CDR2 YFSETQ. V was clipped by 0 bases and J by 3 bases; unmatched bases: 7. The CDR3 length is 16 residues. CDR3 region: CASSLGPGLVTDTQYF. The CDR3 region has the DNA TGCGCCAGCAGCTTGGGCCCCGGACTAGTTACAGATACGCAGTATTTT.

This sequence joins TRBV9 and TRBJ2-2, with 7 bases lining up with TRBD2. The germline CDR1 and CDR2 sequences are SGDLS and YYNGEE. The V gene end was trimmed by 3 bases and the J gene end by 2 bases; junction bases not matched to a gene: 7. The CDR3 is made up of 16 amino acids. Here the CDR3 reads CASSAPGLINTGELFF. CDR3 DNA sequence: TGTGCCAGCAGCGCTCCGGGACTAATCAACACCGGGGAGCTGTTTTTT.

In this sample, this clone turned up once. V and J are TRBV5-8 and TRBJ2-1, with D perhaps TRBD1 (6 bases). V gave up 4 bases and J gave up 6 bases, with 8 bases separating them. Germline loops: CDR1 SGHTS, CDR2 YDEGEE. CDR3 length equals 12 residues. The CDR3 DNA reads as TGTGCCAGCAGCCCGGACAGCAATGAGCAGTTCTTC. Protein: CASSPDSNEQFF.

The sample holds one count of this clone. V and J are TRBV29-1 and TRBJ1-1; no definite D call. In germline, CDR1 is SQVTM, CDR2 ANQGSEA. This CDR3 has 13 amino acids. V was cut by 3 bases and J by 0 bases, with 8 bases left in between. The CDR3 nucleotides are TGCAGCGTTGACGAGGATATGAACACTGAAGCTTTCTTT. This sequence encodes CSVDEDMNTEAFF.

V usage is TRBV28 and J usage is TRBJ2-1, with unresolved D. V lost 1 base, J lost 11 bases, and 9 bases lay in between. The CDR3 is made up of 12 amino acids. The germline V gene has CDR1 MDHEN and CDR2 SYDVKM. CDR3 nucleotide sequence: TGTGCCAGCAGTTTATCCCCCCGAAAGCAGTTCTTC. Translation: CASSLSPRKQFF.

This clone was seen a few times. V is TRBV20-1 and J is TRBJ1-5, with D possibly TRBD1 on 6 matching bases. V gave up 4 bases and J gave up 12 bases, with 13 bases separating them. The CDR3 has 11 amino acids. Germline loops: CDR1 DFQATT, CDR2 SNEGSKA (reference sequence). CDR3 residues: CSANLRQDQHF. The CDR3 DNA reads TGCAGTGCTAACCTCAGACAGGACCAGCATTTT.

The chain recombines TRBV4-1 with TRBJ1-2; D gene uncertain. The germline gives CDR1 MGHRA, CDR2 YSYEKL. The CDR3 loop spans 15 amino acids. Trimming pared 3 bases from V and 4 bases from J, leaving 15 bases between. CDR3 region: CASSHAGREGYGYTF. CDR3 DNA sequence: TGCGCCAGCAGCCACGCCGGGAGGGAGGGCTATGGCTACACCTTC.

V usage is TRBV5-1 and J usage is TRBJ1-3; weak D call: TRBD1 (6 bases). This CDR3 has 13 amino acids. Per the germline V gene, CDR1 is SGHRS and CDR2 is YFSETQ. The germline V and J ends were trimmed by 0 bases and 9 bases, with 10 bases remaining between them. CDR3 nucleotides: TGCGCCAGCAGCTTGGGGGGGCTGAGCACCATATATTTT. It encodes CASSLGGLSTIYF.

The chain has TRBV19 and TRBJ2-6, with 7 bases matching TRBD1. CDR1 and CDR2 from the germline V gene are LNHDA and SQIVND (reference sequence). This CDR3 comprises 17 residues. V lost 3 bases, J lost 0 bases, and 5 bases stayed unmatched. CDR3 in DNA: TGTGCCAGTAGTATGCCGGGACAGCTCTCTGGGGCCAACGTCCTGACTTTC. Translation gives CASSMPGQLSGANVLTF.

This sequence joins TRBV5-1 and TRBJ2-5, with a possible D match to TRBD2 (5 bases). With 4 bases removed from V and 3 bases from J, the gap between germline ends came to 16 bases. This CDR3 spans 15 amino acids. Per the germline V gene, CDR1 is SGHRS and CDR2 is YFSETQ. CDR3 residues: CASSERFGVEETQYF. For the CDR3, the DNA is TGCGCCAGCAGCGAAAGGTTCGGGGTGGAAGAGACCCAGTACTTC.

The rearrangement uses TRBV5-1 and TRBJ2-7; no clear D. Germline V CDR1 and CDR2: SGHRS, YFSETQ. V was shortened by 4 bases and J by 1 base, with 15 bases between the two germline ends. This CDR3 has 15 residues. The CDR3 DNA reads TGCGCCAGCAGCCTCGAAGATGGGTCGTCCTACGAGCAGTACTTC. It specifies CASSLEDGSSYEQYF.

This clone has a single count. This chain uses TRBV9 with TRBJ1-1; no firm D call. Deletions cut 0 bases from V and 5 bases from J, with 20 bases between. This CDR3 is built from 17 residues. Germline-derived CDR1 and CDR2 are SGDLS and YYNGEE. CDR3 DNA sequence: TGTGCCAGCAGCGTAGGAAGACTGAGGGCCCATAGGACTGAAGCTTTCTTT. The encoded protein is CASSVGRLRAHRTEAFF.

The count of this clone is one. V and J are TRBV28 and TRBJ1-2; perhaps TRBD1 as D (6 bases). This CDR3 has 12 amino acids. The ends were cut back, 5 bases at V and 2 bases at J, with 6 bases in the middle. Germline-derived CDR1 and CDR2 are MDHEN and SYDVKM. This CDR3 is CASSDRNYGYTF. CDR3 in DNA: TGTGCCAGCAGTGACAGGAACTATGGCTACACCTTC.

This rearrangement joins TRBV29-1 to TRBJ2-5, with D perhaps TRBD2 (6 bases). Looked up from germline, CDR1 is SQVTM and CDR2 is ANQGSEA. The CDR3 is 17 amino acids. Trimming removed 6 bases from V and 5 bases from J, with 28 bases in between. The CDR3 nucleotides read TGCAGCGTCGACCCCGCGGGGCGGGCCGGTGGGCAGGAGACCCAGTACTTC. Amino acids: CSVDPAGRAGGQETQYF.

V usage is TRBV5-1 and J usage is TRBJ2-5; D possibly uses TRBD1 or TRBD2 (5 bases each). The CDR3 is made up of 14 amino acids. Germline V lookup: CDR1 SGHRS, CDR2 YFSETQ. V lost 0 bases and J 4 bases, leaving 10 bases between the germline ends. CDR3 amino acids: CASSLGEGRETQYF. CDR3 sequence (DNA): TGCGCCAGCAGCTTGGGAGAGGGACGAGAGACCCAGTACTTC.

A single count supports this clone. The rearrangement uses TRBV28 and TRBJ2-3, with TRBD2 matching over 12 bases. The CDR3 has 15 residues. V gave up 4 bases and J gave up 4 bases; unmatched junction bases: 3. CDR1 and CDR2 from the germline V gene are MDHEN and SYDVKM. The CDR3 region is CASSSSGRGADTQYF. The CDR3 DNA is TGTGCCAGCAGTTCTAGCGGGAGGGGGGCAGATACGCAGTATTTT. The whole variable domain, remainder taken from reference TRBV28 and TRBJ2-3, is DVKVTQSSRYLVKRTGEKVFLECVQDMDHENMFWYRQDPGLGLRLIYFSYDVKMKEKGDIPEGYSVSREKKERFSLILESASTNQTSMYLCASSSSGRGADTQYFGPGTRLTVL.

The rearrangement links TRBV30 to TRBJ2-6; possibly TRBD1 or TRBD2 for D (5 bases each). This CDR3 has 19 residues. V dropped 2 bases and J dropped 0 bases, with 20 bases sitting between them. Looked up from germline, CDR1 is GTSNPN and CDR2 is SVGIG (reference sequence). The CDR3 here is CAWSLYTGTYNSGANVLTF. The CDR3 nucleotides are TGTGCCTGGAGTCTATATACCGGGACGTACAACTCTGGGGCCAACGTCCTGACTTTC.

The chain joins TRBV30 to TRBJ1-2; 7 nucleotides line up with TRBD1. This CDR3 is built from 14 residues. Germline assignment: CDR1 GTSNPN and CDR2 SVGIG (reference sequence). V was clipped by 0 bases and J by 4 bases; unmatched bases: 5. CDR3 sequence (DNA): TGTGCCTGGAGTGTTTTAAACAGGGGCTATGGCTACACCTTC. This encodes CAWSVLNRGYGYTF.